The 10 T cell receptor beta chains below were found in one sample sequenced in a study of cytomegalovirus exposure and HLA in healthy donors. TCRdb's table, derived via immunoSEQ multiplex PCR, lists solely in-frame clones and lacks some. The data show a few hundred thousand clones, about nine tenths seen once. Material: PBMCs. These receptors all come from a young woman in good health and CMV-seronegative.

Written as DNA, the CDR3 is TGTGCCAGCAGCCAAGGACAGGGACGTACTCTGGTGAACACTGAAGCTTTCTTT. Translating gives CASSQGQGRTLVNTEAFF. The chain has TRBV4-2 and TRBJ1-1; 7 nucleotides agree with TRBD1. Germline lookup yields CDR1 LGHNA and CDR2 YNFKEQ. With V trimmed by 1 base and J by 0 bases, 11 bases remained unmatched. This CDR3 region has 18 residues.

The chain is built from TRBV6-1 and TRBJ2-3; D is ambiguous. This CDR3 spans 13 amino acids. Germline CDR1 is MNHNS and CDR2 is SASEGT. Deletions cut 2 bases from V and 5 bases from J, with 8 bases between. CDR3 in amino acids: CASSETPRDTQYF. The CDR3 DNA is TGTGCCAGCAGTGAAACTCCGCGAGATACGCAGTATTTT.

The rearrangement uses TRBV27 and TRBJ2-5, with 15 bases aligning to TRBD2. V lost 6 bases, J lost 7 bases, and 15 bases stayed unmatched. The germline V gene encodes CDR1 MNHEY and CDR2 SMNVEV (reference sequence). The CDR3 loop spans 18 amino acids. This CDR3 is CASSLGTSGGQRRVTQYF. DNA for the CDR3: TGTGCCAGCAGCTTAGGGACTAGCGGGGGGCAGAGGAGAGTGACCCAGTACTTC.

The V call is TRBV11-3, the J call TRBJ2-3; D is possibly TRBD1 (5 bases). The CDR3 is 14 amino acids. Per germline, CDR1 SGHNT and CDR2 YENEEA. Deletions cut 3 bases from V and 3 bases from J, with 10 bases between. The CDR3 bases are TGTGCCAGCAGCTTTTTTCCAGGGACAGATACGCAGTATTTT. Residues: CASSFFPGTDTQYF.

The V call is TRBV10-1, the J call TRBJ2-2, with no clear D. Trimming stripped 0 bases from V and 6 bases from J, with 5 bases between. The CDR3 sequence is 13 residues long. Germline values: CDR1 WNHNN, CDR2 SYGVQD (reference sequence). CDR3 protein: CASSESYPGELFF. The CDR3 region has the DNA TGCGCCAGCAGTGAGTCTTATCCCGGGGAGCTGTTTTTT.

This clone appeared once. This chain connects TRBV7-7 to TRBJ2-2, with TRBD2 identical over 8 bases. Germline lookup yields CDR1 SSHAT and CDR2 FNYEAQ (reference sequence). Losses at the gene ends were 4 bases for V and 6 bases for J; bases not matched to a gene: 7. The CDR3 is 15 amino acids. The CDR3 here is CASSSRPSGSGELFF. CDR3 nucleotide sequence: TGTGCCAGCAGCTCCCGCCCTAGCGGGTCCGGGGAGCTGTTTTTT. The whole variable domain, remainder taken from reference TRBV7-7 and TRBJ2-2, is GAGVSQSPRYKVTKRGQDVTLRCDPISSHATLYWYQQALGQGPEFLTYFNYEAQPDKSGLPSDRFSAERPEGSISTLTIQRTEQRDSAMYRCASSSRPSGSGELFFGEGSRLTVL.

The chain employs TRBV6-6 and TRBJ2-7; 8 bases agree with TRBD2. Trimming took 8 bases from V and 6 from J; bases not matched to a gene: 15. This CDR3 spans 15 amino acids. CDR1 and CDR2 (germline): MNHNY, SVGAGI (reference sequence). CDR3 bases: TGTGCCAGCCGCCCCACAGAGGTAGCGGGGAGCGAGCAGTACTTC. Amino acids: CASRPTEVAGSEQYF.

The J gene is TRBJ1-4, the V gene TRBV2; D uncertain. The CDR3 is 12 residues long. CDR1 is SNHLY and CDR2 is FYNNEI in the germline V gene. V lost 4 bases to trimming and J lost 8 bases, with 8 bases between them. The chain's CDR3 is CASSGVREKLFF. The CDR3 coding sequence is TGTGCCAGCAGTGGAGTGAGGGAAAAACTGTTTTTT.

The chain uses TRBV10-3 and TRBJ1-2; D is possibly TRBD1 (5 bases). Germline CDR1 ENHRY, CDR2 SYGVKD. The CDR3 spans 13 residues. V was cut by 3 bases and J by 2 bases, with 7 bases left in between. The CDR3 reads CAISDPGNYGYTF. The CDR3 DNA reads as TGTGCCATCAGTGACCCAGGGAACTATGGCTACACCTTC.

The rearrangement uses TRBV5-4 and TRBJ2-1; 15 bases match TRBD2. V lost 4 bases and J lost 1; bases outside the gene matches: 6. In germline, CDR1 is SGHNT, CDR2 YYREEE (reference sequence). The CDR3 runs to 18 residues. In nucleotides, the CDR3 is TGTGCCAGCAGCCTACGGACTAGCGGGAGGGTTTCCTACAATGAGCAGTTCTTC. Protein sequence: CASSLRTSGRVSYNEQFF. Based on the CDR3 plus reference TRBV5-4 and TRBJ2-1, the full variable domain is ETGVTQSPTHLIKTRGQQVTLRCSSQSGHNTVSWYQQALGQGPQFIFQYYREEENGRGNFPPRFSGLQFPNYSSELNVNALELDDSALYLCASSLRTSGRVSYNEQFFGPGTRLTVL.